These T cell receptor beta chains were read from a single sample in a study of blood T cell repertoires in COVID-19. Repertoires were generated with immunoSEQ multiplex PCR, while TCRdb's copy carries only in-frame clones and drops some. The top ten clones hold roughly a tenth of a sample with fewer than 400,000 clones, around nine tenths of them seen once. Sequencing was performed on PBMCs or T cells enriched from blood (not recorded which). The receptors originated from a woman in her fifties or sixties who had recovered from COVID-19. The CDR3 runs from the conserved cysteine through the conserved F or W. A D gene is named only where the DNA matches it firmly. Rows give clone size only sometimes, using once, few, many, or a class for an expanded clone.

j_call	v_call	d_call	clone_size	cdr3_nt	cdr3_aa
TRBJ2-7	TRBV29-1	TRBD1	.	TGCAGCGTTGACACCAGGGGGTCCCACGAGCAGTACTTC	CSVDTRGSHEQYF
TRBJ1-6	TRBV4-2	.	.	TGTGCCAGCAGCCAAGATCGGGACTTACCCTGGGTAAATTCACCCCTCCACTTT	CASSQDRDLPWVNSPLHF
TRBJ2-3	TRBV24-1	TRBD2	.	TGTGCCACCAGTGATTTATCGCTAGCGGGGCTCACAGATACGCAGTATTTT	CATSDLSLAGLTDTQYF
TRBJ2-7	TRBV6-1	.	.	TGTGCCAGCAGTGAAGGTTACACAGGGAGTCCGTTAACCTACGAGCAGTACTTC	CASSEGYTGSPLTYEQYF
TRBJ1-3	TRBV12-3/TRBV12-4	TRBD1	.	TGTGCCAGCAGTGGACAGGGATACACCATATATTTT	CASSGQGYTIYF
TRBJ2-2	TRBV7-2	TRBD1	.	TGTGCCAGCATTCCGGACAGGGGGTCCGGGGAGCTGTTTTTT	CASIPDRGSGELFF
TRBJ2-4	TRBV3-1/TRBV3-2	.	.	TGTGCCAGCAGCCACAGGGGAGAAAACATTCAGTACTTC	CASSHRGENIQYF
TRBJ1-1	TRBV14	.	.	TGTGCCAGCAGCCAGTTTCCAGGGGCCTGGTTCACGGCTTTCTTT	CASSQFPGAWFTAFF
TRBJ2-1	TRBV29-1	TRBD2	once	TGCAGCGTTAAGGGAGGGGCAGGACCCTACAATGAGCAGTTCTTC	CSVKGGAGPYNEQFF
TRBJ2-7	TRBV3-1/TRBV3-2	TRBD2	.	TGTGCCAGCAGCCCATTAGCGGGGGGGAACTACGAGCAGTACTTC	CASSPLAGGNYEQYF
TRBJ1-1	TRBV10-3	.	.	TGTGCCATCGACGGTGGAGAGGGAGCTGAAGCTTTCTTT	CAIDGGEGAEAFF